This T cell receptor (beta chain) was sequenced for a study of blood T cell repertoires in COVID-19. On the study more broadly: Both acute and convalescent COVID-19 samples were obtained from the United States, Italy and Spain.

Points on this clone: At one of its ends the junction is not consistent with the germline gene, which may arise from a read error.

CDR3 length: 15 amino acids. The V gene's germline CDR1 is SGHTS and CDR2 YDEGEE. This table comes from immunoSEQ multiplex PCR, and its TCRdb copy is limited to in-frame clones, with some not included. The profile shows tens of thousands of clones, around 90% of them singletons. This chain connects TRBV5-8 to TRBJ2-7; 15 nucleotides align to TRBD2. The TCR comes from a human donor in a cohort sampled during active COVID-19. The source material was peripheral blood. The CDR3 DNA follows: TGTGCCAGCAGCTTGGAGGGACTAGCGGGAGGCCAACGCGACTTC. Amino acids: CASSLEGLAGGQRDF.